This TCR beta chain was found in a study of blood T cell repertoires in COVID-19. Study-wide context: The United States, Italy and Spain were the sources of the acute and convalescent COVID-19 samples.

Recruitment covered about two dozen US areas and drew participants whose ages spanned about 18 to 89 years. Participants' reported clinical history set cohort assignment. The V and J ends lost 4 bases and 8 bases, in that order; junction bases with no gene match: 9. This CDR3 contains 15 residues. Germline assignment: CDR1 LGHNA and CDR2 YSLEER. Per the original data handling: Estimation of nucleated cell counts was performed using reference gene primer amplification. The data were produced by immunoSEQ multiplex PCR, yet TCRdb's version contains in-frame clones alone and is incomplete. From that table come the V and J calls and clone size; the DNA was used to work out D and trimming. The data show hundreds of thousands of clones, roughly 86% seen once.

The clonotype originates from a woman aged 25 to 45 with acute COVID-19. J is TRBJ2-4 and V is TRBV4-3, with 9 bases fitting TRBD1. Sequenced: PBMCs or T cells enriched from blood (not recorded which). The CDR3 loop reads CASSPTDRGVDIQYF. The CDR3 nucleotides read TGCGCCAGCAGCCCCACGGACAGGGGAGTAGACATTCAGTACTTC.